This record looks at one T cell receptor beta chain sequence and its context. This sample is part of a study of blood T cell repertoires in COVID-19. Study information: Samples representing acute and convalescent COVID-19 were sourced from the United States, Italy and Spain.

Under the authors' procedure: How many nucleated cells were present was estimated from reference gene primer amplification. The data were produced by immunoSEQ multiplex PCR, yet TCRdb's version contains in-frame clones alone and is incomplete. D and trimming come from the DNA, and the V and J calls and clone size come from that table. The sample consists of over 65,000 clones, roughly 90% of them appearing once. Germline loops: CDR1 SGDLS, CDR2 YYNGEE. This CDR3 region has 16 residues. V was cut by 0 bases and J by 7 bases, with 19 bases left in between. The chain uses TRBV9 and TRBJ1-1, with D tentatively TRBD1 (5 bases). Sequenced input: peripheral blood. The clonotype originates from a human donor in a cohort sampled during active COVID-19. CDR3 nucleotide sequence: TGTGCCAGCAGCGTAGCAATGCGGGGCCGGGACGGTGAAGCTTTCTTT. This translates into CASSVAMRGRDGEAFF.